This T cell receptor beta chain was retrieved from a study of T cell changes during pregnancy in multiple sclerosis. Looked up from germline, CDR1 is LNHDA and CDR2 is SQIVND (reference sequence). The ends were cut back, 5 bases at V and 12 bases at J, with 16 bases in the middle. This CDR3 comprises 12 residues. Profiled with immunoSEQ multiplex PCR; TCRdb holds only in-frame clones, not every one. This table holds 60,000 or so clones, roughly 90% found once. The sample in question was peripheral blood, obtained before pregnancy. The rearrangement links TRBV19 to TRBJ1-1; D is possibly TRBD1 (5 bases). The clonotype originates from a female donor with multiple sclerosis, enrolled in a pregnancy study. The CDR3 sequence is CASSGTHRNTFF. CDR3 sequence (DNA): TGTGCCAGTAGTGGGACTCACAGGAACACTTTCTTT.